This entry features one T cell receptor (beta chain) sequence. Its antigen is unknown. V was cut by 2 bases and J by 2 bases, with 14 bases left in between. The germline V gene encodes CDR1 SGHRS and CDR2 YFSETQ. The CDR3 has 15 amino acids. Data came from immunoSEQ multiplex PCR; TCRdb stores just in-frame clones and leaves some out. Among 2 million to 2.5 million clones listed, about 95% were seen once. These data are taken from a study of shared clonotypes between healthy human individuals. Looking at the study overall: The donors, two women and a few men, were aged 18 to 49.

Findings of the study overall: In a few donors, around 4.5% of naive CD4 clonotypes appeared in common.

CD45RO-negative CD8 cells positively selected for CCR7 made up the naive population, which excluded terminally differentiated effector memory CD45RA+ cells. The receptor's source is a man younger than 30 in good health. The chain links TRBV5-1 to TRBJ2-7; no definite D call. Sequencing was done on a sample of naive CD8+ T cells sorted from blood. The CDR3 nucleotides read TGCGCCAGCAGCTTATCAAGCGCAGCTACCTACGAGCAGTACTTC. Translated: CASSLSSAATYEQYF. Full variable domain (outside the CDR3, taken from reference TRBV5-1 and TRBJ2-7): KAGVTQTPRYLIKTRGQQVTLSCSPISGHRSVSWYQQTPGQGLQFLFEYFSETQRNKGNFPGRFSGRQFSNSRSEMNVSTLELGDSALYLCASSLSSAATYEQYFGPGTRLTVT.